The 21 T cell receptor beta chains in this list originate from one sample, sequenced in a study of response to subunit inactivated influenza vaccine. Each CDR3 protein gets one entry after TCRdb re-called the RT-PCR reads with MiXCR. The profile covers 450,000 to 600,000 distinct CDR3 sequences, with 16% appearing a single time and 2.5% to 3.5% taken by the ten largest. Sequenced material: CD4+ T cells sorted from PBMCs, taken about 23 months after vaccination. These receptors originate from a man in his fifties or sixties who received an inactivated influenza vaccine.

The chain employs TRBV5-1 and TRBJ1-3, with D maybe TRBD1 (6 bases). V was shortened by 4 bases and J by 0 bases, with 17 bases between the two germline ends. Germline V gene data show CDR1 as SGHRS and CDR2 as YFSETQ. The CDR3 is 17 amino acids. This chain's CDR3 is CASSPQGGILSGNTIYF. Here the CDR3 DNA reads TGCGCCAGCAGCCCACAGGGTGGTATCCTCTCTGGAAACACCATATATTTT. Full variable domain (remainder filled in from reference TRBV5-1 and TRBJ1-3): KAGVTQTPRYLIKTRGQQVTLSCSPISGHRSVSWYQQTPGQGLQFLFEYFSETQRNKGNFPGRFSGRQFSNSRSEMNVSTLELGDSALYLCASSPQGGILSGNTIYFGEGSWLTVV.

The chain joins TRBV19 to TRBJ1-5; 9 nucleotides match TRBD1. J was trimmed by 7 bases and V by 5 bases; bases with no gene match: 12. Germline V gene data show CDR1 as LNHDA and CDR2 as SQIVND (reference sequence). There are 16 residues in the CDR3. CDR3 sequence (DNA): TGTGCCAGTAGTGGTCCGGGACAGGGTTCCGCACAGCCCCAGCATTTT. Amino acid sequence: CASSGPGQGSAQPQHF.

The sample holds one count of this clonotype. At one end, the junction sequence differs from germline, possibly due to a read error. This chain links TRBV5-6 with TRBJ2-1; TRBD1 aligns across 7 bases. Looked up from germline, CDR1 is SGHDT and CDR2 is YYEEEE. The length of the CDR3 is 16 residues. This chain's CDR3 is CASGLGFGTAFDEQFF. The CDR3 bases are TGTGCCAGCGGCTTGGGATTCGGGACAGCTTTCGATGAGCAGTTCTTC.

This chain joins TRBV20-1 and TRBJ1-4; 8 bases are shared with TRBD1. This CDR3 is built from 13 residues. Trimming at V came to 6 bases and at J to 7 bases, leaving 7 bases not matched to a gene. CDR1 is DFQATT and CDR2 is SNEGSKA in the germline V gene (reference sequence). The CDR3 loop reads CSALGQALEKLFF. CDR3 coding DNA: TGCAGTGCCCTGGGACAGGCTCTTGAAAAACTGTTTTTT.

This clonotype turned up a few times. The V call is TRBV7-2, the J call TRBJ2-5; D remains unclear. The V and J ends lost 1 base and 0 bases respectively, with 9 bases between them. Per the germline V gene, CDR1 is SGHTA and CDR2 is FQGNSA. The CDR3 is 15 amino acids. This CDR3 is CASSLVSGYQETQYF. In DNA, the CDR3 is TGTGCCAGCAGCTTAGTATCTGGATACCAAGAGACCCAGTACTTC.

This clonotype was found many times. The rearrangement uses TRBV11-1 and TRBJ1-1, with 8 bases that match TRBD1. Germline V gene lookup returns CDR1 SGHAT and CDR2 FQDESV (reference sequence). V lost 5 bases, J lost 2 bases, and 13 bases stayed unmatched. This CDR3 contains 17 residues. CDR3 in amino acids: CASSRDRNYAVNTEAFF. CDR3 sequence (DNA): TGTGCCAGCAGCCGGGACAGGAATTACGCCGTTAACACTGAAGCTTTCTTT.

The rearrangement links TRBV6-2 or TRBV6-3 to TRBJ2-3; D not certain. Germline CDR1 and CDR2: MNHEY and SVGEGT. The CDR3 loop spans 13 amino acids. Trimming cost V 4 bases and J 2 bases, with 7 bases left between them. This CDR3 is CASSLLITDTQYF. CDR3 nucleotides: TGTGCCAGCAGTTTACTGATCACAGATACGCAGTATTTT.

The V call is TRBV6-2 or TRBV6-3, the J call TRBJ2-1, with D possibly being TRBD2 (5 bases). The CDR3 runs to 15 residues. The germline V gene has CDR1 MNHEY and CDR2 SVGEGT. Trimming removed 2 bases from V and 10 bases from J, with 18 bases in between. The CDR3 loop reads CASSYGGGMTREQFF. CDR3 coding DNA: TGTGCCAGCAGTTACGGAGGCGGTATGACTCGGGAGCAGTTCTTC.

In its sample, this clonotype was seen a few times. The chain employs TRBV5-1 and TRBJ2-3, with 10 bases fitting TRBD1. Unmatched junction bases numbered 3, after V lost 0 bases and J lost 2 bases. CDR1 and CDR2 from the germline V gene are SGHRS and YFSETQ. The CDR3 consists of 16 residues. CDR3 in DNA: TGCGCCAGCAGCTTGGGGGGACAGGGGTACACAGATACGCAGTATTTT. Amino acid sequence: CASSLGGQGYTDTQYF.

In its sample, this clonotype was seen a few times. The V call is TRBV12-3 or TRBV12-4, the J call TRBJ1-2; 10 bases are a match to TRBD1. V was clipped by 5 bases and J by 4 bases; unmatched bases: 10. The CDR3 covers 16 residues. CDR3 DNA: TGTGCCAGCAGTACGGGGACAGGGGCGGTCGGCTATGGCTACACCTTC. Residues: CASSTGTGAVGYGYTF.

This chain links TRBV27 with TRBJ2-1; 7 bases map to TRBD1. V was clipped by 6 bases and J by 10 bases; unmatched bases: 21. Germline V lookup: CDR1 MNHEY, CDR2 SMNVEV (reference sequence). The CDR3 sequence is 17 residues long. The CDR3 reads CASSKTGTAKTRREQFF. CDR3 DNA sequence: TGTGCCAGCAGCAAGACCGGGACAGCTAAAACACGACGGGAGCAGTTCTTC.

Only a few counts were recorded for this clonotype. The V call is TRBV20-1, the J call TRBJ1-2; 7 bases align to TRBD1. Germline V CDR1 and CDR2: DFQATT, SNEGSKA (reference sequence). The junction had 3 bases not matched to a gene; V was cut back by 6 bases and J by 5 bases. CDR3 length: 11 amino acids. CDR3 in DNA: TGCAGTGCCAACAGGGGATATGGCTACACCTTC. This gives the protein CSANRGYGYTF.

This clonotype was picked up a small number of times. CDR3 sequence (DNA): TGTGCCAGCAGTTATGCCAGCGGGGTTGCAGATACGCAGTATTTT. Translation gives CASSYASGVADTQYF. This rearrangement joins TRBV6-5 to TRBJ2-3, with TRBD2 identical over 7 bases. This CDR3 is built from 15 residues. The germline V gene has CDR1 MNHEY and CDR2 SVGAGI. J gave up 4 bases and V 3 bases, and 7 bases lay outside the gene matches.

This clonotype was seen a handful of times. In DNA form, the CDR3 reads TGTGCCAGCGTCGGCACCACAATTAGGAACACTGAAGCTTTCTTT. Protein product: CASVGTTIRNTEAFF. The V call is TRBV28, the J call TRBJ1-1; D remains unclear. With 8 bases removed from V and 1 base from J, the gap between germline ends came to 17 bases. In germline, CDR1 is MDHEN, CDR2 SYDVKM. The CDR3 sequence is 15 residues long.

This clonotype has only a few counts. CDR3 coding DNA: TGTGCCAGCAGTTACTCCGGGTCGCTTACGGGACTAGGAGTCTACGAGCAGTACTTC. It translates to CASSYSGSLTGLGVYEQYF. V is TRBV6-5 and J is TRBJ2-7; 8 bases fit TRBD2. The germline gives CDR1 MNHEY, CDR2 SVGAGI. The CDR3 runs to 19 residues. J was trimmed by 3 bases and V by 0 bases; bases with no gene match: 16.

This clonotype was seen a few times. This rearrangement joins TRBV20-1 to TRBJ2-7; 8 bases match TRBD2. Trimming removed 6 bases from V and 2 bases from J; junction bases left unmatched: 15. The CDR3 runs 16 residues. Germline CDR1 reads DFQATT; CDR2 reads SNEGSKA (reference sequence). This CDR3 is CSAVDVAGQSTYEQYF. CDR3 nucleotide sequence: TGCAGTGCCGTAGATGTAGCGGGACAAAGTACCTACGAGCAGTACTTC.

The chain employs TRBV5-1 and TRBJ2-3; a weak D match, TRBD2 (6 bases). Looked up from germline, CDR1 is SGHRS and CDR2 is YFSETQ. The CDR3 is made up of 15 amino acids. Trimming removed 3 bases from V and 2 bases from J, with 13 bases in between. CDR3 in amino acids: CASSSGLWVTDTQYF. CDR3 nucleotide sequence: TGCGCCAGCAGCTCGGGACTTTGGGTCACAGATACGCAGTATTTT.

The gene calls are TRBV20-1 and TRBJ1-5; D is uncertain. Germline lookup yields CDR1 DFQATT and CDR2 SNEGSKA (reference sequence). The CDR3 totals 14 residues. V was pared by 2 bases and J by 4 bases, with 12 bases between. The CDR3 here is CSARPGPPNQPQHF. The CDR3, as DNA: TGCAGTGCTAGACCAGGCCCTCCTAATCAGCCCCAGCATTTT.

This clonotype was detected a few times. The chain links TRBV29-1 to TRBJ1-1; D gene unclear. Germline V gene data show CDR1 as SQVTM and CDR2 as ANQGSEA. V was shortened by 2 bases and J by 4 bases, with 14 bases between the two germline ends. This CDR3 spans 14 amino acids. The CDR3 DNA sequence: TGCAGCGTTGAAAAGGTGCCGGGAGGCACTGAAGCTTTCTTT. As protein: CSVEKVPGGTEAFF. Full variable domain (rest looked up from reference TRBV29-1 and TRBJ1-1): SAVISQKPSRDICQRGTSLTIQCQVDSQVTMMFWYRQQPGQSLTLIATANQGSEATYESGFVIDKFPISRPNLTFSTLTVSNMSPEDSSIYLCSVEKVPGGTEAFFGQGTRLTVV.

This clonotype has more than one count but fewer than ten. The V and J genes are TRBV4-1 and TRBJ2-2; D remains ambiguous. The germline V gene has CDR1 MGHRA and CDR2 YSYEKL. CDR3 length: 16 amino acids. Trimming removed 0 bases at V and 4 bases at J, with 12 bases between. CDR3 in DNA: TGCGCCAGCAGCCAAGAAGACCGACGTGTCACCGGGGAGCTGTTTTTT. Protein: CASSQEDRRVTGELFF.

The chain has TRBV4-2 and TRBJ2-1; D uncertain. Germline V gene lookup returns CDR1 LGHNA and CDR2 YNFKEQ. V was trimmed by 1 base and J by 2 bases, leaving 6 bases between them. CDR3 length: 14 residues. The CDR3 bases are TGTGCCAGCAGCCAAGTGGGCCCCTACAATGAGCAGTTCTTC. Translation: CASSQVGPYNEQFF.